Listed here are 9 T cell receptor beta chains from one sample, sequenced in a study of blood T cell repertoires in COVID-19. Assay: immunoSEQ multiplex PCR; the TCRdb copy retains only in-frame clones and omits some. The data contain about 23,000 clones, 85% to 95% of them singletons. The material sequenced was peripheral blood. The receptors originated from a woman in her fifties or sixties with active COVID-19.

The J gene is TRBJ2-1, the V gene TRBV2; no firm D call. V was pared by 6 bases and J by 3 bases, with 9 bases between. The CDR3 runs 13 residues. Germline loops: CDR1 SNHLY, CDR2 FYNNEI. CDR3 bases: TGTGCCAGCAGGGCTAGTGACTACAATGAGCAGTTCTTC. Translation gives CASRASDYNEQFF.

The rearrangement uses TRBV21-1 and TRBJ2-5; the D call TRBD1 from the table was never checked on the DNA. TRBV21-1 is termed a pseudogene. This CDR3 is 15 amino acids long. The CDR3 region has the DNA TGTGCCAGCAGCAAAGCCTTAGGGGCCGAGGAGACCCAGTACTTC. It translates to CASSKALGAEETQYF.

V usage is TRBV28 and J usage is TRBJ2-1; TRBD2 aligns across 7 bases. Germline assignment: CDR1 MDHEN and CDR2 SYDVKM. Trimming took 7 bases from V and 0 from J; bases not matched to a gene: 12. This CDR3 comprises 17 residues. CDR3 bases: TGTGCCAGCAACCCCCCCGCGGGAGTTCGCTCCTACAATGAGCAGTTCTTC. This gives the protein CASNPPAGVRSYNEQFF.

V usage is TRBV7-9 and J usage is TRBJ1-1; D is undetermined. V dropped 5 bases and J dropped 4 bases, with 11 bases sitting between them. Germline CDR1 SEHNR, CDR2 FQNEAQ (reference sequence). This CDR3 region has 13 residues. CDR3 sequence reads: CASSLGSGTEAFF. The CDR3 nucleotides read TGTGCCAGCAGCCTCGGGTCCGGCACTGAAGCTTTCTTT.

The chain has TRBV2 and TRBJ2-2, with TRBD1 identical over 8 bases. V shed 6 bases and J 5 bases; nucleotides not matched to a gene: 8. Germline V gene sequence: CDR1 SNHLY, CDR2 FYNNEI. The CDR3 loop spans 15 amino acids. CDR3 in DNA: TGTGCCAGCAGACTCACAGGGGGTGTAACCGGGGAGCTGTTTTTT. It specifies CASRLTGGVTGELFF. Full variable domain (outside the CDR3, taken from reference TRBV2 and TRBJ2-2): EPEVTQTPSHQVTQMGQEVILRCVPISNHLYFYWYRQILGQKVEFLVSFYNNEISEKSEIFDDQFSVERPDGSNFTLKIRSTKLEDSAMYFCASRLTGGVTGELFFGEGSRLTVL.

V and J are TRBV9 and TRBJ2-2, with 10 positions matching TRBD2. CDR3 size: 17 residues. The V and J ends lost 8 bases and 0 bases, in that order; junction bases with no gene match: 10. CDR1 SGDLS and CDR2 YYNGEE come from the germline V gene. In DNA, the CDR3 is TGTGCCAGTGCTTCTCCAGCGGGAGGGCCGAACACCGGGGAGCTGTTTTTT. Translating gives CASASPAGGPNTGELFF.

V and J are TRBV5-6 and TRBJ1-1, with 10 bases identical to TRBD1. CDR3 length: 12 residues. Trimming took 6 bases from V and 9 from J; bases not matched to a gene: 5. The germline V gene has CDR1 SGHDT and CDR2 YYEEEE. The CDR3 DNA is TGTGCCAGCAACAGACAGGGGGCGAAAGCTTTCTTT. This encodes CASNRQGAKAFF. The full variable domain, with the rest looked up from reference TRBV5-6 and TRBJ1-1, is DAGVTQSPTHLIKTRGQQVTLRCSPKSGHDTVSWYQQALGQGPQFIFQYYEEEERQRGNFPDRFSGHQFPNYSSELNVNALLLGDSALYLCASNRQGAKAFFGQGTRLTVV.

CDR3 amino acids: CASSRLGQGARGTEAFF. CDR3 DNA sequence: TGTGCCAGCAGCCGATTGGGACAGGGGGCGAGGGGCACTGAAGCTTTCTTT. This sequence joins TRBV16 and TRBJ1-1; 12 nucleotides line up with TRBD1. This CDR3 contains 17 residues. Germline CDR1 reads KGHSY; CDR2 reads FQNENV. V was clipped by 4 bases and J by 4 bases; unmatched bases: 10.

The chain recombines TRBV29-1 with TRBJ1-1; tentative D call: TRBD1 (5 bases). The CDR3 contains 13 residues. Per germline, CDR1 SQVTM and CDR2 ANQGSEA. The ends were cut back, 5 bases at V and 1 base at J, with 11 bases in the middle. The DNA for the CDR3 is TGCAGCGTTCAATTCGGGGGGAACACTGAAGCTTTCTTT. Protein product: CSVQFGGNTEAFF.